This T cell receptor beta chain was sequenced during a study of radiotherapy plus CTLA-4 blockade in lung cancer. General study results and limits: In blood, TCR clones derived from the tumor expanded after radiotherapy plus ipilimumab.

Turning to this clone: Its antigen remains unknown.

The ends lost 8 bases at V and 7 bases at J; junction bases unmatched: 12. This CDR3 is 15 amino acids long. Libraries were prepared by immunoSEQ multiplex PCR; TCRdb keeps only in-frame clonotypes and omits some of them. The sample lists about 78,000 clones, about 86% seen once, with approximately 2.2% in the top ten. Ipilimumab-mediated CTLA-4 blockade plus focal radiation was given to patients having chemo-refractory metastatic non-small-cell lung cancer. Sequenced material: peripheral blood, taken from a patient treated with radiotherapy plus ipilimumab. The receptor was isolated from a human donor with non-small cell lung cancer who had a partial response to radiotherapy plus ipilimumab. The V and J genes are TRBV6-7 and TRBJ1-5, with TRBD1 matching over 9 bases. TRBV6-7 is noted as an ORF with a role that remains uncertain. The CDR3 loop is CASPGQGPPWQPQHF. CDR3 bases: TGTGCCAGCCCGGGACAGGGTCCCCCGTGGCAGCCCCAGCATTTT.